This T cell receptor beta chain came from a study of tumor-infiltrating lymphocytes in localized non-small cell lung cancer (dated by TCRdb to about 2021). Study-level background: The cohort included patients whose samples were collected after neoadjuvant chemotherapy, as well as both smokers and never-smokers and several histologies. Alongside flow cytometry, multiplex immunofluorescence, RNA-seq, exome sequencing and proteomics, TCR sequencing was applied to the same patients as one of several integrated assays. Each patient provided resected tumor tissue plus uninvolved lung tissue from the same patient, with the uninvolved lung tissue described as non-adjacent to the tumor. The paired tumor versus uninvolved lung comparison of immunoSEQ T-cell fraction included roughly 60 patients. In total, the ICON cohort was made up of 150 or so surgical patients who had localized non-small cell lung cancer and whose tumors were resected. What the authors observed across the whole study: Recurrence-free survival showed no association with tumor T-cell fraction measured by TCR sequencing (p = 0.61). Because assay coverage varied across patients depending on available tissue quantity, TCR sequencing was performed for only a subset of the cohort. The TCR-derived T-cell fraction showed no difference between the flow cytometry-defined immunotypes IM1 (good prognosis) and IM2 (poor prognosis). Because different pieces of the same tissue were used for different assays, technical variation could not be separated from intratumor heterogeneity. TCRbeta sequencing supported higher T cell infiltration in tumors than in uninvolved lung tissue, consistent with immunofluorescence CD3 counts.

The CDR3, from cysteine to phenylalanine, totals 13 residues. Just the 39-base CDR3 DNA is kept, in frame starting at base 1. Between the V and J ends, shortened by 7 bases and 7 bases respectively, the junction contains 14 bases. From the germline V gene, CDR1 is WSHSY and CDR2 is SAAADI. Comment on this clone: Its antigen is not yet known. No much larger clonotype is one base removed from it; base qualities were not supplied.

Enrollment in ICON was initiated in the first half of 2016, and the last patient was enrolled in the second half of 2018. A subcohort of under 90 patients provided fresh tumor and matched uninvolved tissue for in-depth immune analyses, with TCR sequencing among those analyses. DNA for TCR sequencing was isolated from bulk tissue, and no cell sorting was done. TCR sequencing with the immunoSEQ assay provided the T-cell fraction in tumor and uninvolved lung tissue. In the authors' own workflow: In the survival analysis, patients were divided into a high T-cell fraction group (upper tertile) and a low T-cell fraction group (lower two tertiles), and the two groups were compared using a log-rank test. A signed-rank test was used to test paired tumor versus uninvolved lung differences in T-cell fraction. What TCRdb holds here is the immuneACCESS table cut down to in-frame rearrangements. Part of the clones is not present; checked against another copy, under half of the missing clones reflect an unresolved V gene, and the others are unexplained. D and trimming were read from the DNA, whereas the V and J calls and clone size are those reported in that table. The sample yields 10,000 to 15,000 clones; around 80% were counted once. Over 10% of the sample goes to the ten largest clones.

The chain employs TRBV10-2 and TRBJ2-1, with the D gene too uncertain to name. The TCR sequence derives from a human donor with non-small cell lung cancer. The source material was lung tumor tissue. The CDR3 reads CASKKGPGNEQFF. At the DNA level, the sequence is TGCGCCAGCAAGAAGGGCCCCGGAAATGAGCAGTTCTTC.